Detailed here is one TCR beta chain. The specificity of this receptor is unknown. Base quality data are lacking; no much larger clone is found one base away. This entry comes from a study of T cells in Graves' hyperthyroidism and ophthalmopathy (dated by TCRdb to between 2018 and 2021). At the level of the whole study: Peripheral blood was sampled at the time of initial diagnosis, prior to any treatment. The approximately 100 discovery patients were randomly split 7:3 into training and test sets. To identify distinguishing TCR V-J signatures, a discovery cohort of roughly 100 patients was used, comprising 43 with Graves' ophthalmopathy and around 60 with stable Graves' hyperthyroidism. After blood sampling, hyperthyroidism patients were treated with methimazole at a starting dose of 30 mg daily, and ophthalmopathy patients were treated with high-dose intravenous methylprednisolone. The paper describes TCR Vbeta CDR3 sequencing of about 140 peripheral blood samples, made up of under 50 ophthalmopathy patients, 70 to 75 hyperthyroidism patients and approximately 17 progressor patients. An independent validation cohort of 18 to 20 hyperthyroidism patients and approximately 15 patients who later progressed to ophthalmopathy tested prospective prediction of ophthalmopathy. In about 6 Graves' hyperthyroidism patients, the study also compared T-cell repertoires from thyroid tissue with T-cell repertoires from blood.

Paper-wide results and their limitations: In validation, the model predicted progression to ophthalmopathy a median of approximately 6.6 months before onset, with approximately 71% sensitivity and roughly 79% specificity. A 13 V-J signature model separated ophthalmopathy from stable hyperthyroidism, with around 90% sensitivity and approximately 81% specificity in cross-validation and 80%/75% in testing. Most expanded thyroid clonotypes (frequency above 0.001) were also found in blood, which suggests that blood repertoires may mirror thyroid immune responses. Sample size was not statistically predetermined, and blinding of investigators to group allocation was not performed.

Amplification of TCR beta CDR3 regions was carried out from RNA transcripts. A first-round RT-PCR of the TCR CDR3 used the HTBI primer set with the Qiagen OneStep RT-PCR kit. A second multiplex PCR round built the libraries, followed by size selection and purification. Libraries were sequenced paired-end with 100 bp reads on an Illumina HiSeq2000. Under the source paper's analysis protocol: SOAPnuke was used to process the raw data, removing reads that contained adapters or uncalled bases, had a mean Phred below 15, or lacked an exact match to the constant primer or identifier. COPE v1.2.5 was used to merge high-quality paired reads, and clonotypes were defined as unique nucleotide sequences. Clonotypes were aligned to IMGT TRBV, TRBD and TRBJ reference segments using MiTCR v1.1. Analysis was restricted to V-J combinations with a frequency above 0.0001, which covered about 99% of repertoires. The TCS score was defined as F50 (clonal expansion) divided by E x V (chaos), with BLOSUM62-based TCRdist calculated between CDR3 peptides within each V-J. Welch's t-statistics and random forest reduced 514 V-J features to roughly 13, which were used in a naive Bayes classifier (R e1071). The public reads were reanalyzed by TCRdb: fastp trimming at Q25, MiXCR alignment, in-frame beta chains only. Rows with one shared CDR3 protein collapse into an entry with the most common genes and DNA. These V and J calls originate from TCRdb's pipeline instead of the authors' own analysis. A total of roughly 280,000 distinct CDR3 sequences appear in this sample, about 20% of them only once. Approximately 60% of the sample is taken by the ten largest.

Ophthalmopathy patients had moderately to severely active disease, Clinical Activity Score of at least 3, NOSPECS grade of at least 4, and duration under 3 months. Patients with uncontrolled infections, other autoimmune diseases, pregnancy or lactation were excluded. Clinical symptoms, serum thyroxine and TRAb, thyroid ultrasound, and orbital computed tomography formed the basis for the diagnoses. PBMCs were isolated from roughly 10 ml of fresh peripheral blood by Ficoll-Paque density gradient centrifugation. Total RNA was extracted using Trizol reagent, and RNA quality was assessed on an Agilent 2100 Bioanalyzer. For CDR1 and CDR2, the germline V gene lists ENHRY and SYGVKD. V is reduced by 10 bases and J by 4 bases, leaving a spacing of 21 bases between them. The CDR3 sequence holds 15 residues, the cysteine and phenylalanine included. Here the CDR3 DNA is all that survives: 45 bases in frame from base 1.

Material: blood. This chain is built from TRBV10-3 and TRBJ2-3, and TRBD1 may be the D gene, going by 6 matching bases. This receptor was taken from a man in his thirties or forties with Graves' ophthalmopathy. The sequence in DNA is TGTGCCACCCGGGGACGGGGCAGGGGTCCAGATACGCAGTATTTT. This yields the protein CATRGRGRGPDTQYF.